This T cell receptor beta chain was captured in a study of blood T cells in healthy people across ages. Turning to the study itself: Template switching retrieved approximately one barcoded beta molecule for each two T cells.

Each donor was a healthy Caucasian individual from Russia, aged about 6 to 95. This clonotype has just a few counts. Its cognate antigen is unknown. Overall study findings and caveats: Higher diversity, along with more naive CD4+ cells, distinguished long-lived donors from aged donors. Naive T cell percentage strongly correlated with TCR beta diversity.

CDR1 is SQVTM, CDR2 ANQGSEA, per germline. The CDR3 is 12 amino acids. Trimming removed 7 bases from V and 6 bases from J; junction bases left unmatched: 7. Combining a sample-barcoded 5' primer with a J-beta primer mix, a second PCR ran for roughly 6 to 12 cycles. TCRdb redid the calling of the 5' RACE reads with MiXCR, one entry per CDR3 protein. The sample carries approximately 880,000 distinct CDR3 sequences, roughly 50% recorded once. Sequenced input: blood. This sequence was found in a man aged 25 to 40 in good health. J is TRBJ2-3 and V is TRBV29-1; TRBD2 matches at 7 bases. CDR3 nucleotide sequence: TGCAGCGCCCGGCGGGGGTTCGATACGCAGTATTTT. Protein: CSARRGFDTQYF.